This passage covers 2 T cell receptor beta chains from one sample sequenced in a study of PD-L1 blockade in urothelial cancer. The time point denotes: peripheral blood 6 weeks after treatment start. This table comes from immunoSEQ multiplex PCR, and its TCRdb copy is limited to in-frame clones, with some not included. The sample yields 30,000 to 45,000 clones, over 65% seen once. Sequencing was performed on PBMCs, taken around atezolizumab (anti-PD-L1) treatment. These receptor sequences come from a man aged 40-49 years with urothelial cancer.

This clone was seen a handful of times. J is TRBJ1-1 and V is TRBV6-5; a possible D gene is TRBD1 (5 bases). Germline V gene sequence: CDR1 MNHEY, CDR2 SVGAGI. Between the trimmed V and J ends, which lost 6 bases and 4 bases, there was a span of 18 bases. The CDR3 is 15 residues long. The CDR3 loop reads CASSPPGGTGTEAFF. CDR3 coding DNA: TGTGCCAGCAGCCCCCCCGGGGGAACGGGCACTGAAGCTTTCTTT.

The V gene is TRBV18, the J gene TRBJ2-3; possibly TRBD1 for D (6 bases). In germline, CDR1 is KGHSH, CDR2 LQKENI. This CDR3 is 15 amino acids long. The V gene lost 4 bases and the J gene lost 0 bases, with 11 bases spanning the gap. CDR3 residues: CASSLLGASTDTQYF. The CDR3 region has the DNA TGTGCCAGCTCACTCCTGGGGGCTAGCACAGATACGCAGTATTTT.